These 9 T cell receptor beta chains were all obtained from the same sample, sequenced in a study of T-cell memory formation after mild COVID-19. MiXCR, run by TCRdb on the 5' RACE reads, gives a single entry per CDR3 protein. The table records approximately 350,000 distinct CDR3 sequences, around an eighth of them present only once. The sample consisted of PBMCs or a T cell subset sorted from them (not recorded which). The receptor source for this set is a man younger than 35 who had mild COVID-19 (a few samples of this study predate the infection). Cell type and time point are not known.

This clonotype was observed many times. The chain uses TRBV4-1 and TRBJ2-3; 8 nucleotides align to TRBD2. The CDR3 spans 17 residues. After removal of 0 bases from V and 0 bases from J, the junction contained 5 bases not matched to a gene. Germline V gene sequence: CDR1 MGHRA, CDR2 YSYEKL. The CDR3 region has the DNA TGCGCCAGCAGCCAAGATTTTACTAGCGGTAGCACAGATACGCAGTATTTT. This codes for CASSQDFTSGSTDTQYF.

This chain's CDR3 is CASSAAGGRKYTGELFF. CDR3 bases: TGTGCCAGCAGTGCCGCGGGGGGGCGGAAGTACACCGGGGAGCTGTTTTTT. The chain carries TRBV2 and TRBJ2-2; 9 bases are a match to TRBD2. The CDR3 contains 17 residues. CDR1 SNHLY and CDR2 FYNNEI come from the germline V gene. The J segment lost 3 bases and the V segment lost 4 bases, leaving 9 bases of the junction unmatched. Combining the CDR3 with reference TRBV2 and TRBJ2-2 gives the whole variable domain EPEVTQTPSHQVTQMGQEVILRCVPISNHLYFYWYRQILGQKVEFLVSFYNNEISEKSEIFDDQFSVERPDGSNFTLKIRSTKLEDSAMYFCASSAAGGRKYTGELFFGEGSRLTVL.

This clonotype was counted at least ten times. This sequence joins TRBV24-1 and TRBJ2-2; TRBD2 is a possible D gene (6 bases). With 4 bases removed from V and 7 bases from J, the gap between germline ends came to 18 bases. Germline V gene lookup returns CDR1 KGHDR and CDR2 SFDVKD. CDR3 length: 16 amino acids. The CDR3 spells CATSDPRRGTHGELFF. In nucleotides, the CDR3 is TGTGCCACCAGTGACCCTCGACGGGGGACCCACGGGGAGCTGTTTTTT.

CDR3 amino acids: CSARDFLLDQHTQYF. Written as DNA, the CDR3 is TGCAGTGCTAGAGATTTTTTGCTGGACCAACATACGCAGTATTTT. V and J are TRBV20-1 and TRBJ2-3; D unclear. Trimming left V 0 bases short and J 7 bases short, with 17 bases between. The CDR3 totals 15 residues. The germline gives CDR1 DFQATT, CDR2 SNEGSKA (reference sequence).

This clonotype was counted between two and nine times. The chain uses TRBV29-1 and TRBJ2-1; 10 bases are a match to TRBD1. With 4 bases clipped from V and 10 bases from J, the junction kept 22 bases outside the gene matches. Germline V gene sequence: CDR1 SQVTM, CDR2 ANQGSEA. The CDR3 contains 18 residues. The CDR3 nucleotides are TGCAGCGTTGGAAGAGACAGGGGGCCCCGACTCGAATGGCCCGAGCAGTTCTTC. This codes for CSVGRDRGPRLEWPEQFF.

The CDR3 spells CASSQDVSGTGGGRANYGYTF. CDR3 nucleotides: TGCGCCAGCAGCCAAGATGTGTCCGGGACAGGGGGCGGTAGAGCTAACTATGGCTACACCTTC. The V call is TRBV4-3, the J call TRBJ1-2; 12 nucleotides align to TRBD1. V shed 0 bases, J shed 0 bases, and the junction held 14 bases outside the gene matches. The CDR3 sequence is 21 residues long. Germline CDR1 is LGHNA and CDR2 is YSLEER.

The chain is built from TRBV6-5 and TRBJ2-7, with TRBD1 matching 10 bases. CDR3 size: 15 residues. CDR1 is MNHEY, CDR2 SVGAGI, per germline. V gave up 6 bases and J gave up 1 base; unmatched junction bases: 6. CDR3 nucleotides: TGTGCCAGCAGCATGACGGGACAGGGGTCCTACGAGCAGTACTTC. Its protein is CASSMTGQGSYEQYF.

A single count supports this clonotype. This chain connects TRBV7-2 to TRBJ1-1, with TRBD1 as a possible D gene (5 bases). Trimming pared 0 bases from V and 4 bases from J, leaving 15 bases between. CDR3 length equals 16 residues. Looked up from germline, CDR1 is SGHTA and CDR2 is FQGNSA. CDR3 sequence: CASSLARAGLGTEAFF. The CDR3 bases are TGTGCCAGCAGCTTAGCGCGAGCAGGGTTGGGCACTGAAGCTTTCTTT.

This clonotype was detected only a few times. One end of the junction varies from germline; a read error may be responsible. This chain joins TRBV3-1 and TRBJ1-1; D may be TRBD1 (5 bases). The CDR3 is 15 residues long. CDR1 is LGHDT and CDR2 is YNNKEL in the germline V gene (reference sequence). The chain's CDR3 is CASSQDIGAAEGFHF. CDR3 nucleotides: TGTGCCAGCAGCCAAGATATTGGGGCGGCCGAGGGGTTCCACTTT.